This T cell receptor (beta chain) comes out of a study of cytomegalovirus exposure and HLA in healthy donors. Study-level results: The study put 150 to 200 TCR beta chains on its list as cytomegalovirus-associated. One later analysis, an examination of the 120 validation repertoires, found that first-cohort TCR clusters tended to co-occur in them.

CDR1 is ENHRY, CDR2 SYGVKD, per germline. The V and J ends lost 10 bases and 4 bases, in that order; junction bases with no gene match: 6. The CDR3 sequence is 15 residues long. Profiling relied on immunoSEQ multiplex PCR, and the TCRdb table lists in-frame clones only, not all of them. The table records approximately 65,000 clones, roughly 95% of them present only once. Comments on this clone: Its antigen is as yet unknown.

Sequenced input: PBMCs. The V gene is TRBV10-3, the J gene TRBJ2-1; 14 nucleotides match TRBD2. This sequence was found in a woman between 18 and 29 years old in good health and CMV-seropositive. CDR3 coding DNA: TGTGCCACCAAGGGACTAGCGGGAGATTACAATGAGCAGTTCTTC. It yields the protein CATKGLAGDYNEQFF.